Listed here is a single T cell receptor beta chain. Its recognized antigen is unknown. No much larger clone is present one base from it, and per-base qualities are unavailable. The sample is drawn from a study of read filtering for tumor transcriptome and immune sequencing (TCRdb year 2020). Looking at the study overall: Of the patients in the cohort, around 17 were male and around 14 were female, and their mean age was approximately 70 years, with a range of about 45 to 80. After DNase treatment, whole-transcriptome libraries were prepared using the TruSeq RNA Access Library Prep Kit. Per sample, about 4.05 to 10.27 million TCR-region mapped reads were obtained with IR-seq, compared with only 85 to 1273 with RNA-seq. By revised international staging, eight or nine patients were R-ISS I, 16 were R-ISS II and over five were R-ISS III. As a main aim, a read-filtering strategy for immune repertoire data was addressed, with the specific question being whether clonotypes supported by a single read should be removed. The study compared TCR repertoires from targeted immune repertoire sequencing and bulk whole-transcriptome sequencing run on the same bone marrow samples. Broader findings and caveats from the paper: IR-seq captured clonotypes at much higher depth and more reliably than RNA-seq, and smaller IR-seq throughput sufficed to identify most shared clonotypes. Single-read clonotypes made up about four fifths of clonotypes but 3% to 3.5% of total reads in IR-seq, and over 65% of clonotypes and roughly 45% of reads in RNA-seq. When single-read clonotypes were removed, the proportions of shared clonotypes in IR-seq and RNA-seq correlated more strongly. The sorted CD138-negative fraction was composed of a mixed bone marrow immune population rather than of purified T cells.

Bone marrow was sampled from every patient at the time of active disease. Ficoll-Hypaque density gradient centrifugation was used to isolate the bone marrow mononuclear cells. Myeloma plasma cells were removed and CD138-negative cells were obtained by negative selection following labeling with CD138 magnetic microbeads on a MACS separator. Flow cytometry with CD138 antibodies on an Attune NxT was used to check how pure the isolated cells were. TRIzol reagent was used to extract total RNA, which was then quantified with a NanoDrop spectrophotometer. For each patient, the CD138-negative bone marrow sample underwent paired RNA-seq and IR-seq. The Immunoverse kit was used to build TCR libraries from 400 ng RNA, with molecular barcoded adaptors covering alpha/delta and beta/gamma chains. TCR library preparation was performed with the same RNA that was used for transcriptome sequencing. An Illumina HiSeq 4000 with 2 x 150 cycles was used to sequence the TCR libraries. As for the original processing: TCR reads were aligned to human V, D, J and C references and assembled into CDR3 clonotypes with MiXCR, including quality filtering and error correction. Clonotype counts and gene usage diversity were analyzed with the tcR package in R. For inspection of raw mapping reads, RNA-seq reads were mapped by STAR aligner version 2.5.3a onto GRCh37 of the human genome. IR-seq fastq files were randomly downsampled with Seqtk 1.3 to test the effect of sequencing depth on detected clonotypes. In-frame beta chains were kept once TCRdb had trimmed the public reads at Q25 with fastp and called clones with MiXCR. A single entry per CDR3 protein holds the most common genes and DNA from its merged rows. These V and J calls rely on TCRdb rather than the paper's analysis. Here the sample has 8,500 to 9,500 distinct CDR3 sequences; approximately 16% occur a single time. Of the sample, less than 30% is held by the ten largest clones.

Including cysteine and phenylalanine, the CDR3 has 14 amino acids. CDR3 DNA is the only sequence kept; it has 42 bases, read in frame from the first base. The germline V gene encodes CDR1 LGHDT and CDR2 YNNKEL (reference sequence). V drops 0 bases and J drops 1 base, leaving 7 bases in between. This TCR was sampled from a donor at least 40 years old with multiple myeloma. Input material: a population of CD138-negative cells sorted from bone marrow. What the cell subset or site label conveys for this sample: bone marrow mononuclear cells depleted of CD138+ plasma/myeloma cells by negative magnetic selection. This sequence uses TRBV3-1 and TRBJ2-7; confidence is insufficient to name the D gene. This receptor has the CDR3 CASSQEGGSYEQYF. The DNA sequence is as follows: TGTGCCAGCAGCCAAGAAGGTGGTTCCTACGAGCAGTACTTC.